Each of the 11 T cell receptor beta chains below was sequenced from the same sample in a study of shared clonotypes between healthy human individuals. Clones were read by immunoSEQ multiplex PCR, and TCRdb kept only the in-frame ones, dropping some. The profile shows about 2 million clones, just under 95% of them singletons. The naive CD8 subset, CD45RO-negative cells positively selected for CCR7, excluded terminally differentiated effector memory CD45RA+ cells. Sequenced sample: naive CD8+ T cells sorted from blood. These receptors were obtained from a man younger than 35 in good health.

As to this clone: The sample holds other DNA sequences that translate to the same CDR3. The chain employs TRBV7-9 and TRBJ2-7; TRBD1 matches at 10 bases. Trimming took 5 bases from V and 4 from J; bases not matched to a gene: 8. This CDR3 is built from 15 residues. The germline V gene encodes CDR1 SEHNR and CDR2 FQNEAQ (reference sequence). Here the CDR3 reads CASSPGTGVFYEQYF. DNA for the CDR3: TGTGCCAGCAGCCCTGGGACAGGGGTCTTTTACGAGCAGTACTTC.

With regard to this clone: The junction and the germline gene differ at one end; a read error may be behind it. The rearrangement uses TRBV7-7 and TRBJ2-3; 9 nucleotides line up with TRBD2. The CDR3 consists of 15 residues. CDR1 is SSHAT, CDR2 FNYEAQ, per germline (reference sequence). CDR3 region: CASSFSSGGTDTQYF. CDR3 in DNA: TGTGCTAGCAGCTTTTCTAGCGGGGGCACAGATACGCAGTATTTT.

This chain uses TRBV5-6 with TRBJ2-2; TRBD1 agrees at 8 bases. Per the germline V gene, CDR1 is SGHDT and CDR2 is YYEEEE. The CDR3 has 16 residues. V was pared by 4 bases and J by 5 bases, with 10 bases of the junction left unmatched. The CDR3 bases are TGTGCCAGCAGCCCCCGGGACAGGAGAGGAACCGGGGAGCTGTTTTTT. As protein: CASSPRDRRGTGELFF.

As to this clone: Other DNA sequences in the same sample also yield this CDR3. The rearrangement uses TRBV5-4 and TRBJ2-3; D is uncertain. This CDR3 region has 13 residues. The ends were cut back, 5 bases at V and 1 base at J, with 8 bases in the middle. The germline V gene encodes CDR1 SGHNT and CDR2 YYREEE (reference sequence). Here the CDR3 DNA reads TGTGCCAGCAGTTTTATGGGCACAGATACGCAGTATTTT. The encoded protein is CASSFMGTDTQYF.

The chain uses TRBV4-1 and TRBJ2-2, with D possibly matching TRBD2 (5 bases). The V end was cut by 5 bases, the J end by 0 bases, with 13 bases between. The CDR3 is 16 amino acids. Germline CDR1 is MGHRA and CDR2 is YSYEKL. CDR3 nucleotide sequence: TGCGCCAGCAGCAGGACTCTGATAACGAACACCGGGGAGCTGTTTTTT. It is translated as CASSRTLITNTGELFF.

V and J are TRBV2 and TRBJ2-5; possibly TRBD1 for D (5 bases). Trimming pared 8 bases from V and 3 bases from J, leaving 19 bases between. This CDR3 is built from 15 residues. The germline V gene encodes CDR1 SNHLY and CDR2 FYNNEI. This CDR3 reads CASGIGAGKKETQYF. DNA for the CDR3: TGTGCCAGCGGTATAGGGGCAGGGAAAAAAGAGACCCAGTACTTC. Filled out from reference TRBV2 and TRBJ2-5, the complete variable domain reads EPEVTQTPSHQVTQMGQEVILRCVPISNHLYFYWYRQILGQKVEFLVSFYNNEISEKSEIFDDQFSVERPDGSNFTLKIRSTKLEDSAMYFCASGIGAGKKETQYFGPGTRLLVL.

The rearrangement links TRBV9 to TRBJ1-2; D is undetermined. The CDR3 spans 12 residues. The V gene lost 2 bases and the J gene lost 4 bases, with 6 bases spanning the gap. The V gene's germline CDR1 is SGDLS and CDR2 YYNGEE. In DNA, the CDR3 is TGTGCCAGCAGCGTTTTCAGCTATGGCTACACCTTC. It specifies CASSVFSYGYTF.

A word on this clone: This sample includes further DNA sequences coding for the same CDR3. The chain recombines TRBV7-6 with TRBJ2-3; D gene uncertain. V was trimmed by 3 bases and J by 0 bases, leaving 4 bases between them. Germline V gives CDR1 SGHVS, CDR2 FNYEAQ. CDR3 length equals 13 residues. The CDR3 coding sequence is TGTGCCAGCAGCTTCTTTAGCACAGATACGCAGTATTTT. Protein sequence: CASSFFSTDTQYF.

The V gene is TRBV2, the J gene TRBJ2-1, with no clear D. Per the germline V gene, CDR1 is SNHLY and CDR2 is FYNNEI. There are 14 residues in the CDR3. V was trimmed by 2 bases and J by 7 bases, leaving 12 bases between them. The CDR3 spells CASSENRVENEQFF. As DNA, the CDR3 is TGTGCCAGCAGTGAAAATAGGGTAGAAAATGAGCAGTTCTTC.

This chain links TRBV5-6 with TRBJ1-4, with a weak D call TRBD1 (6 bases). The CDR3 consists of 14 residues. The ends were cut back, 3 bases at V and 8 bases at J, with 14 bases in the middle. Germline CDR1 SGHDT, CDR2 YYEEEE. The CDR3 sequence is CASSWGQGSEKLFF. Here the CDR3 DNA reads TGTGCCAGCAGCTGGGGGCAGGGCAGCGAAAAACTGTTTTTT.

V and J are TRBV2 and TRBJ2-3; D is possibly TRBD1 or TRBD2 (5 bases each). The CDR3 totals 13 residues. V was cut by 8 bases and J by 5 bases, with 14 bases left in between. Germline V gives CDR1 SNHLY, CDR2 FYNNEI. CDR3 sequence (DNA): TGTGCCAGCGAGGTCGCTGGGGGAGATACGCAGTATTTT. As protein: CASEVAGGDTQYF.